This T cell receptor beta chain is drawn from a study of cytomegalovirus exposure and HLA in healthy donors. Study-wide results and caveats: Most TCR sequences were rare, but some public TCRs occurred in many donors.

Using immunoSEQ multiplex PCR, the repertoire was profiled, and TCRdb retains in-frame clones only, with some absent. The table has about 220,000 clones, around nine tenths seen once; the top ten hold around 1.1%. Notes on this clone: The target antigen is unknown.

The V gene lost 6 bases and the J gene lost 8 bases, with 13 bases spanning the gap. Germline CDR1 MNHEY, CDR2 SVGAGI. The CDR3 has 12 amino acids. This sequence was found in a woman younger than 30 in good health and CMV-seronegative. The rearrangement joins TRBV6-5 to TRBJ1-1; no clear D. Sequenced: PBMCs. The CDR3 DNA is TGTGCCAGCAGGTGGAAGGGCGGGGAAGCTTTCTTT. Its translation: CASRWKGGEAFF.